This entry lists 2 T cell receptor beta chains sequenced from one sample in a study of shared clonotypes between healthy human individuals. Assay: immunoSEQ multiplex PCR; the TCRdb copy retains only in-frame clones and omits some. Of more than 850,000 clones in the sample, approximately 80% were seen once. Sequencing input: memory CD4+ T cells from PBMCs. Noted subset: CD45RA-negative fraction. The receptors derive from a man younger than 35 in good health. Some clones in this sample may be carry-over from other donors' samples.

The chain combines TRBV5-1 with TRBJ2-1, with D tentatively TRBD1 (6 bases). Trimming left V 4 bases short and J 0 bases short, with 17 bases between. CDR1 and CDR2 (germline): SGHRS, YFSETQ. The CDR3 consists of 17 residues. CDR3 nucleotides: TGCGCCAGCAGCACCGCACCCACAGGGAGCTCCTACAATGAGCAGTTCTTC. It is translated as CASSTAPTGSSYNEQFF.

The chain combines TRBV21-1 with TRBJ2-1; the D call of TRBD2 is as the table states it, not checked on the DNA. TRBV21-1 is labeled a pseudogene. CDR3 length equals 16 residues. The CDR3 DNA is TGTGCCAGCAGCGTTTCACTAGCGGGGACCCACAATGAGCAGTTCTTC. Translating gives CASSVSLAGTHNEQFF.